One TCR beta chain is described in this entry. Its specificity is unknown. Researchers ran the PCR with 60 Vbeta and 13 Jbeta primers. Assay: immunoSEQ multiplex PCR; the TCRdb copy retains only in-frame clones and omits some. The data show approximately 190,000 clones, 75% to 90% seen once. This sample stems from a study of cytomegalovirus exposure and HLA in healthy donors. Points from the study as a whole: Earlier analysis yielded a pattern in which most TCR beta V segments were productive about 87% or about 30% of the time. It emerged from a later analysis that several of the most significant clusters appeared to be linked to common viral pathogens. A later analysis reportedly found that, within productive TCRs, an Asian-associated ancestry cluster had fewer N-insertions than the mean observed across the roughly 700 donors.

Material for sequencing was PBMCs. The receptor was derived from a woman under 30 in good health and CMV-seronegative.

CDR3 in amino acids: CASTVGQGSGNTIYF. DNA for the CDR3: TGCGCCAGCACAGTGGGACAGGGCTCTGGAAACACCATATATTTT. This chain joins TRBV5-1 and TRBJ1-3; 9 bases line up with TRBD1. V shed 6 bases, J shed 0 bases, and the junction held 4 bases outside the gene matches. This CDR3 has 15 amino acids. Germline V gene lookup returns CDR1 SGHRS and CDR2 YFSETQ.